The present TCR beta chain was sequenced within a study of graft-versus-host responses after intestinal transplantation. About the study: Grafts were multivisceral, liver-intestinal, or isolated intestinal. All of the recipients had induction that used anti-thymocyte globulin, then tacrolimus and steroids for three to four years.

Trimming stripped 3 bases from V and 7 bases from J, with 16 bases between. The CDR3 loop spans 15 amino acids. Germline-derived CDR1 and CDR2 are SGDLS and YYNGEE. TCRdb keeps only in-frame clones here, not all; method: immunoSEQ multiplex PCR. The sample contains about 120,000 clones, approximately 92% of which appear only once. Concerning this clone itself: Antigen: not known.

Whole-study results and caveats: Where graft-donor T cell macrochimerism was present, patients had high graft-versus-host to host-versus-graft clonal ratios in allografts.

The sequencing used unstimulated CD4+ T cells sorted from spleen or lymph node cells, collected before intestinal transplant. This chain links TRBV9 with TRBJ2-2, with D possibly TRBD2 on 7 matching bases. The source is a human donor who received an intestinal transplant. CDR3 sequence: CASSATGTILGELFF. CDR3 nucleotide sequence: TGTGCCAGCAGCGCCACAGGGACTATCCTCGGGGAGCTGTTTTTT.